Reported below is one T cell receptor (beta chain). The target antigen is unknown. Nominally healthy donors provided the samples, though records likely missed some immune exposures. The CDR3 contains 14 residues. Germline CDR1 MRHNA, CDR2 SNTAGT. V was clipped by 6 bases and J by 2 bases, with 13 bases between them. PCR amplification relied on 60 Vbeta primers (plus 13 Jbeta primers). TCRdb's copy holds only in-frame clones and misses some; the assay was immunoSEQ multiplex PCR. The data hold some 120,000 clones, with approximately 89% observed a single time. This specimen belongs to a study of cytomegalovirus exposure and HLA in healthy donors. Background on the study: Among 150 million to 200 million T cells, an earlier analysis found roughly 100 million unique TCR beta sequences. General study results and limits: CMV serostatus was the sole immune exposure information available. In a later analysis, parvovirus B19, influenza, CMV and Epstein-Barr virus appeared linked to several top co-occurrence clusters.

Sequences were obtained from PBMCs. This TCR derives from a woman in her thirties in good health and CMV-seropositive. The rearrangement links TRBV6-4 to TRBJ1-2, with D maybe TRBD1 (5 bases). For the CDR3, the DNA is TGTGCCAGCAGCCATTCCGGGGGGAACTATGGCTACACCTTC. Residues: CASSHSGGNYGYTF.